Presented here are 10 T cell receptor beta chains from one specimen sequenced in a study of response to subunit inactivated influenza vaccine. TCRdb redid the calling of the RT-PCR reads with MiXCR, one entry per CDR3 protein. The table lists 290,000 or so distinct CDR3 sequences, 22% of them singletons. The source material was PBMCs from blood, sampled about 20 months after vaccination. Every receptor here comes from a man between 50 and 70 years old who received an inactivated influenza vaccine.

This clonotype turned up a few times. The rearrangement joins TRBV10-3 to TRBJ1-4; D might be TRBD1 (5 bases). Germline CDR1 and CDR2: ENHRY and SYGVKD. This CDR3 is built from 14 residues. V was pared by 2 bases and J by 4 bases, with 8 bases between. CDR3: CAISERQGNEKLFF. The DNA for the CDR3 is TGTGCCATCAGTGAGCGCCAGGGTAATGAAAAACTGTTTTTT.

This clonotype was observed a handful of times. The chain recombines TRBV20-1 with TRBJ1-5; weak D call: TRBD1 (5 bases). V dropped 5 bases and J dropped 5 bases, with 16 bases sitting between them. Germline CDR1 and CDR2: DFQATT and SNEGSKA (reference sequence). The CDR3 spans 14 residues. The CDR3 protein is CSARTRRMDQPQHF. In DNA, the CDR3 is TGCAGTGCTCGGACAAGGAGGATGGATCAGCCCCAGCATTTT.

The chain combines TRBV6-5 with TRBJ2-5; the D gene is possibly TRBD1 (5 bases). V was pared by 0 bases and J by 2 bases, with 7 bases between. In germline, CDR1 is MNHEY, CDR2 SVGAGI. This CDR3 has 14 amino acids. CDR3 coding DNA: TGTGCCAGCAGTTACTCGTACAGGCAAGAGACCCAGTACTTC. Translating gives CASSYSYRQETQYF.

The chain has TRBV20-1 and TRBJ1-5; 7 positions match TRBD1. Germline values: CDR1 DFQATT, CDR2 SNEGSKA (reference sequence). Trimming removed 3 bases from V and 6 bases from J; junction bases left unmatched: 8. The CDR3 consists of 14 residues. In DNA, the CDR3 is TGCAGTGCTAGGGTGGCAGGGGGAAGTCAGCCCCAGCATTTT. It codes for CSARVAGGSQPQHF.

J is TRBJ2-3 and V is TRBV30; D ambiguous. This CDR3 has 15 amino acids. Germline V gives CDR1 GTSNPN, CDR2 SVGIG (reference sequence). The V end lost 4 bases, the J end lost 1 base, and 15 bases lay between the germline ends. The CDR3 reads CAWTRTEIGTDTQYF. The CDR3 DNA sequence: TGTGCCTGGACACGTACAGAGATCGGCACAGATACGCAGTATTTT.

This clonotype was detected only a few times. V and J are TRBV7-9 and TRBJ1-1; tentatively, D is TRBD1 (6 bases). Trimming removed 5 bases from V and 7 bases from J, with 20 bases in between. The germline gives CDR1 SEHNR, CDR2 FQNEAQ (reference sequence). The CDR3 is made up of 15 amino acids. The CDR3 loop is CASSISGAAFVEAFF. The CDR3 DNA sequence: TGTGCCAGCAGCATCTCAGGGGCGGCGTTCGTTGAAGCTTTCTTT.

The chain joins TRBV28 to TRBJ2-1, with D maybe TRBD1 (6 bases). CDR1 is MDHEN and CDR2 is SYDVKM in the germline V gene. The CDR3 is 15 amino acids. The ends were cut back, 4 bases at V and 7 bases at J, with 17 bases in the middle. CDR3 sequence: CASSSGTGQGNEQFF. In nucleotides, the CDR3 is TGTGCCAGCAGTTCCGGGACCGGTCAGGGGAATGAGCAGTTCTTC.

The rearrangement joins TRBV25-1 to TRBJ2-2, with D perhaps TRBD1 (5 bases). The V and J ends lost 3 bases and 6 bases respectively, with 17 bases between them. The germline CDR1 and CDR2 sequences are MGHDK and SYGVNS. The CDR3 is 16 amino acids. DNA of the CDR3: TGTGCCAGCAGTGACGCCGTCCAGGGTTATCCCGGGGAGCTGTTTTTT. Translated: CASSDAVQGYPGELFF.

The CDR3 nucleotides are TGTGCCAGCAGCCAAGGACGGGGCGGTTACAATGAGCAGTTCTTC. This codes for CASSQGRGGYNEQFF. The V call is TRBV7-2, the J call TRBJ2-1; TRBD1 or TRBD2 may be the D gene (5 bases each). CDR3 length: 15 residues. Per the germline V gene, CDR1 is SGHTA and CDR2 is FQGNSA. Trimming removed 5 bases at V and 4 bases at J, with 15 bases between.

This clonotype has a handful of counts. V usage is TRBV12-3 or TRBV12-4 and J usage is TRBJ1-6, with TRBD1 matching 7 bases. The length of the CDR3 is 14 residues. V gave up 4 bases and J gave up 7 bases; unmatched junction bases: 4. In DNA form, the CDR3 reads TGTGCCAGCAGTTCCGGGACAGAGAATTCACCCCTCCACTTT. Protein sequence: CASSSGTENSPLHF.